One and the same sample provided the 12 T cell receptor beta chains below, sequenced in a study of blood T cell repertoires in COVID-19. Only in-frame clones appear in the TCRdb table, and some are missing; sequencing was by immunoSEQ multiplex PCR. The sample holds about 26,000 clones, around 93% seen once. The sample comprised peripheral blood. Receptor source: a human donor in a cohort sampled during active COVID-19.

The chain employs TRBV5-1 and TRBJ1-1, with 7 bases fitting TRBD1. Trimming took 4 bases from V and 0 from J; bases not matched to a gene: 3. This CDR3 is built from 14 residues. Germline V gives CDR1 SGHRS, CDR2 YFSETQ. The CDR3 is CASSGDSLNTEAFF. The DNA for the CDR3 is TGCGCCAGCAGCGGGGACAGTTTGAACACTGAAGCTTTCTTT.

Written as DNA, the CDR3 is TGTGCCAGCAGTGAGCAGACTAACACCGGGGAGCTGTTTTTT. It specifies CASSEQTNTGELFF. The chain joins TRBV6-4 to TRBJ2-2; D remains ambiguous. Germline V gene sequence: CDR1 MRHNA, CDR2 SNTAGT. V was shortened by 3 bases and J by 2 bases, with 7 bases between the two germline ends. This CDR3 is built from 14 residues.

The chain has TRBV4-1 and TRBJ1-6; unclear D gene. Germline V gene lookup returns CDR1 MGHRA and CDR2 YSYEKL. With 2 bases removed from V and 4 bases from J, the gap between germline ends came to 15 bases. This CDR3 comprises 17 residues. The CDR3 coding sequence is TGCGCCAGCAGCCAACCTCCGGGGAGGCTATATAATTCACCCCTCCACTTT. Translating it yields CASSQPPGRLYNSPLHF.

This clone has only one observation. The J gene is TRBJ2-5, the V gene TRBV5-1; the match to TRBD1 covers 11 bases. The length of the CDR3 is 15 residues. Germline-derived CDR1 and CDR2 are SGHRS and YFSETQ. Trimming at V came to 6 bases and at J to 3 bases, leaving 7 bases not matched to a gene. The CDR3: CASMAGTGGKETQYF. The DNA of the CDR3 is TGCGCCAGCATGGCCGGGACAGGGGGTAAAGAGACCCAGTACTTC.

The rearrangement joins TRBV27 to TRBJ1-5, with TRBD1 as a possible D gene (5 bases). Germline-derived CDR1 and CDR2 are MNHEY and SMNVEV (reference sequence). The germline V and J ends were trimmed by 5 bases and 4 bases, with 21 bases remaining between them. The CDR3 runs to 17 residues. CDR3: CASSSGGTVIRNQPQHF. Written as DNA, the CDR3 is TGTGCCAGCAGTAGTGGGGGGACGGTCATACGGAATCAGCCCCAGCATTTT.

The chain employs TRBV27 and TRBJ2-2; TRBD2 agrees at 7 bases. Germline V CDR1 and CDR2: MNHEY, SMNVEV (reference sequence). The CDR3 loop spans 16 amino acids. Trimming cost V 8 bases and J 1 base; bases outside gene matches: 10. The CDR3 DNA follows: TGTGCCAGCGCTACAATGCTAGCGGAGAACACCGGGGAGCTGTTTTTT. As protein: CASATMLAENTGELFF.

The CDR3 DNA reads TGTGCCAGCAGTCCTTCCCCTGGGACAGTCTATGGCTACACCTTC. This sequence encodes CASSPSPGTVYGYTF. The chain uses TRBV28 and TRBJ1-2, with 7 bases aligning to TRBD1. Trimming took 5 bases from V and 4 from J; bases not matched to a gene: 10. The CDR3 spans 15 residues. The V gene's germline CDR1 is MDHEN and CDR2 SYDVKM.

The gene calls are TRBV2 and TRBJ1-2; TRBD1 matches at 8 bases. The CDR3 is 13 amino acids. J was trimmed by 8 bases and V by 6 bases; bases with no gene match: 8. Germline-derived CDR1 and CDR2 are SNHLY and FYNNEI. The CDR3 DNA sequence: TGTGCCAGCAGCGGACAGGGTTTGGGCGGCTACACCTTC. As protein: CASSGQGLGGYTF.

V and J are TRBV6-1 and TRBJ2-7; D gene uncertain. V lost 4 bases, J lost 0 bases, and 13 bases lay in between. CDR1 MNHNS and CDR2 SASEGT come from the germline V gene. The CDR3 contains 15 residues. In DNA, the CDR3 is TGTGCCAGCAGTGGAGCTGAGAGGAGCTCCTACGAGCAGTACTTC. The encoded protein is CASSGAERSSYEQYF.

The chain couples TRBV2 to TRBJ2-2; the D gene is possibly TRBD2 (7 bases). The V gene lost 4 bases and the J gene lost 4 bases, with 13 bases spanning the gap. Looked up from germline, CDR1 is SNHLY and CDR2 is FYNNEI. The CDR3 consists of 15 residues. The CDR3 region is CASSVTGGGTGELFF. The CDR3, as DNA: TGTGCCAGCAGTGTGACGGGGGGCGGCACCGGGGAGCTGTTTTTT.

The chain joins TRBV5-4 to TRBJ2-2, with a possible D match to TRBD1 (6 bases). CDR1 and CDR2 (germline): SGHNT, YYREEE (reference sequence). Trimming took off 1 base at V and 7 bases at J, with 11 bases between the two ends. CDR3 length: 14 residues. CDR3 loop: CASSLQGHDGELFF. The CDR3 DNA follows: TGTGCCAGCAGCTTGCAGGGGCATGACGGGGAGCTGTTTTTT. The full variable domain, with the rest looked up from reference TRBV5-4 and TRBJ2-2, is ETGVTQSPTHLIKTRGQQVTLRCSSQSGHNTVSWYQQALGQGPQFIFQYYREEENGRGNFPPRFSGLQFPNYSSELNVNALELDDSALYLCASSLQGHDGELFFGEGSRLTVL.

This sequence joins TRBV10-3 and TRBJ1-1; TRBD1 is a possible D gene (6 bases). The CDR3 has 13 amino acids. V shed 9 bases and J shed 0 bases, with 11 bases lying between them. Germline assignment: CDR1 ENHRY and CDR2 SYGVKD. CDR3 bases: TGTGCCATTAACAGGGTCATGAACACTGAAGCTTTCTTT. Its protein is CAINRVMNTEAFF.